The 32 T cell receptor beta chains reported below all come from one sample, sequenced in a study of blood T cell repertoires in COVID-19. Repertoires were generated with immunoSEQ multiplex PCR, while TCRdb's copy carries only in-frame clones and drops some. The sample has some 330,000 clones, just over 85% seen once. Sequenced material: PBMCs or T cells enriched from blood (not recorded which). The receptors here all came from a man younger than 40 who had recovered from COVID-19.

The genes are TRBV6-2 or TRBV6-3 and TRBJ2-1, with TRBD2 matching 12 bases. The CDR3 sequence is 15 residues long. CDR1 is MNHEY, CDR2 SVGEGT, per germline. V shed 6 bases, J shed 7 bases, and the junction held 7 bases outside the gene matches. The CDR3 DNA is TGTGCCAGCAGCCTAAGACTAGCGGGGGAGAATGAGCAGTTCTTC. The encoded protein is CASSLRLAGENEQFF.

The chain employs TRBV19 and TRBJ2-5; 9 positions match TRBD1. The CDR3 runs to 14 residues. The V gene's germline CDR1 is LNHDA and CDR2 SQIVND (reference sequence). The J segment lost 3 bases and the V segment lost 6 bases, leaving 5 bases of the junction unmatched. The CDR3 reads CASSSRDREETQYF. The CDR3 nucleotides read TGTGCCAGTAGCTCAAGGGACAGGGAAGAGACCCAGTACTTC.

The chain has TRBV2 and TRBJ2-3, with a possible D match to TRBD1 (6 bases). V lost 1 base and J lost 4, with 12 bases in between. Germline CDR1 and CDR2: SNHLY and FYNNEI. The CDR3 contains 15 residues. For the CDR3, the DNA is TGTGCCAGCAGTGAAGACAGGGCTTCAGCAGATACGCAGTATTTT. It codes for CASSEDRASADTQYF.

This sequence joins TRBV7-2 and TRBJ1-1; D is undetermined. Germline assignment: CDR1 SGHTA and CDR2 FQGNSA. CDR3 size: 13 residues. Trimming shortened V by 3 bases and J by 7 bases, and 12 bases separated the two germline ends. CDR3 amino acids: CASSFLLPHEAFF. For the CDR3, the DNA is TGTGCCAGCAGCTTCCTATTGCCCCATGAAGCTTTCTTT.

The gene calls are TRBV14 and TRBJ1-1; 7 bases agree with TRBD1. V was clipped by 0 bases and J by 3 bases; unmatched bases: 4. Germline V gene sequence: CDR1 SGHDN, CDR2 FVKESK. The CDR3 has 15 amino acids. CDR3 residues: CASSQDITGDTEAFF. The CDR3 nucleotides read TGTGCCAGCAGCCAAGACATTACAGGGGACACTGAAGCTTTCTTT.

The V gene is TRBV5-1, the J gene TRBJ2-5, with 9 bases identical to TRBD1. J lost 5 bases, V lost 0 bases, and 5 bases had no gene match. This CDR3 has 15 amino acids. Germline CDR1 reads SGHRS; CDR2 reads YFSETQ. Here the CDR3 reads CASSLGDRVTETQYF. CDR3 nucleotides: TGCGCCAGCAGCTTGGGGGACAGGGTTACGGAGACCCAGTACTTC. Combining the CDR3 with reference TRBV5-1 and TRBJ2-5 gives the whole variable domain KAGVTQTPRYLIKTRGQQVTLSCSPISGHRSVSWYQQTPGQGLQFLFEYFSETQRNKGNFPGRFSGRQFSNSRSEMNVSTLELGDSALYLCASSLGDRVTETQYFGPGTRLLVL.

This chain links TRBV19 with TRBJ1-1; D may be TRBD1 (6 bases). CDR3 length: 14 amino acids. The germline gives CDR1 LNHDA, CDR2 SQIVND (reference sequence). V lost 8 bases and J lost 5, with 18 bases in between. CDR3 DNA: TGTGCCAGTGAGAGGGTACAGGGTTGGACTGAAGCTTTCTTT. It is translated as CASERVQGWTEAFF.

The chain employs TRBV5-1 and TRBJ1-4; perhaps TRBD1 as D (5 bases). The V gene's germline CDR1 is SGHRS and CDR2 YFSETQ. CDR3 length: 12 amino acids. Trimming removed 4 bases from V and 8 bases from J, with 9 bases in between. The CDR3 here is CASSTEGEKLFF. Written as DNA, the CDR3 is TGCGCCAGCAGCACGGAGGGGGAAAAACTGTTTTTT.

This rearrangement joins TRBV7-2 to TRBJ2-3, with TRBD2 matching 10 bases. The V gene end was trimmed by 7 bases and the J gene end by 8 bases; junction bases not matched to a gene: 9. The length of the CDR3 is 14 residues. Germline V gene sequence: CDR1 SGHTA, CDR2 FQGNSA. CDR3 in amino acids: CASTRERGGRTQYF. The CDR3 coding sequence is TGTGCCAGCACCCGGGAGCGGGGGGGCCGTACGCAGTATTTT.

The V gene is TRBV6-5, the J gene TRBJ2-7, with 9 bases lining up with TRBD1. V was pared by 6 bases and J by 3 bases, with 6 bases of the junction left unmatched. The CDR3 has 14 amino acids. Germline V CDR1 and CDR2: MNHEY, SVGAGI. Written as DNA, the CDR3 is TGTGCCAGCAGAACGGACAGGGGCAACTACGAGCAGTACTTC. Amino acid sequence: CASRTDRGNYEQYF.

The chain has TRBV24-1 and TRBJ2-2, with TRBD1 identical over 9 bases. The CDR3 has 16 residues. Trimming cost V 5 bases and J 1 base; bases outside gene matches: 4. Germline V CDR1 and CDR2: KGHDR, SFDVKD. The CDR3 DNA follows: TGTGCCACCAGTGCCCCGGGACAGGGGAACACCGGGGAGCTGTTTTTT. The encoded protein is CATSAPGQGNTGELFF.

The chain recombines TRBV10-3 with TRBJ2-2; TRBD1 matches 10 bases. The germline V gene has CDR1 ENHRY and CDR2 SYGVKD. With 7 bases clipped from V and 0 bases from J, the junction kept 8 bases outside the gene matches. The CDR3 contains 17 residues. In nucleotides, the CDR3 is TGTGCCATCAAAGAAGGGGACAGGGGACCGAACACCGGGGAGCTGTTTTTT. It encodes CAIKEGDRGPNTGELFF.

In its sample, this clone was seen a few times. J is TRBJ1-5 and V is TRBV24-1; 10 bases align to TRBD1. The CDR3 runs 14 residues. Losses at the gene ends were 7 bases for V and 3 bases for J; bases not matched to a gene: 2. From germline, CDR1 is KGHDR and CDR2 SFDVKD. Here the CDR3 reads CATRGQGTNQPQHF. CDR3 DNA: TGTGCCACCAGGGGACAGGGGACCAATCAGCCCCAGCATTTT.

V and J are TRBV5-1 and TRBJ2-7; 10 bases map to TRBD2. Germline V gene sequence: CDR1 SGHRS, CDR2 YFSETQ. This CDR3 region has 17 residues. J gave up 1 base and V 0 bases, and 7 bases lay outside the gene matches. The CDR3 coding sequence is TGCGCCAGCAGCTTGGTAGCTAGCGGGGGTCGGTCCTACGAGCAGTACTTC. Amino acids: CASSLVASGGRSYEQYF. The full variable domain, its missing parts supplied by reference TRBV5-1 and TRBJ2-7, is KAGVTQTPRYLIKTRGQQVTLSCSPISGHRSVSWYQQTPGQGLQFLFEYFSETQRNKGNFPGRFSGRQFSNSRSEMNVSTLELGDSALYLCASSLVASGGRSYEQYFGPGTRLTVT.

This chain joins TRBV18 and TRBJ1-1; D is possibly TRBD1 (5 bases). V was shortened by 2 bases and J by 1 base, with 8 bases between the two germline ends. Germline V lookup: CDR1 KGHSH, CDR2 LQKENI. The CDR3 runs to 14 residues. The CDR3, as DNA: TGTGCCAGCTCACCAAACAGGAGGAACACTGAAGCTTTCTTT. Protein sequence: CASSPNRRNTEAFF.

This rearrangement joins TRBV3-1 (or the pseudogene TRBV3-2) to TRBJ2-7; 11 bases align to TRBD2. Germline V gene lookup returns CDR1 LGHDT and CDR2 YNNKEL (reference sequence). The CDR3 length is 16 residues. V dropped 0 bases and J dropped 8; count of bases not matched to a gene: 9. The DNA of the CDR3 is TGTGCCAGCAGCCAAGATTGGCTAGCGGGAGGAGGGCAGCAGTACTTC. It specifies CASSQDWLAGGGQQYF.

This chain links TRBV19 with TRBJ2-1, with 13 bases aligning to TRBD2. Per germline, CDR1 LNHDA and CDR2 SQIVND (reference sequence). The CDR3 totals 13 residues. Trimming at V came to 10 bases and at J to 8 bases, leaving 5 bases not matched to a gene. CDR3 residues: CATTGLAGHEQFF. The CDR3 bases are TGTGCCACCACGGGACTAGCGGGACATGAGCAGTTCTTC.

The V and J genes are TRBV5-1 and TRBJ1-2; tentative D call: TRBD1 (5 bases). Trimming left V 4 bases short and J 4 bases short, with 17 bases between. From germline, CDR1 is SGHRS and CDR2 YFSETQ. CDR3 size: 15 residues. The CDR3 region has the DNA TGCGCCAGCAGCGGAGACGGGGGTTTGGGCTATGGCTACACCTTC. It encodes CASSGDGGLGYGYTF.

The chain recombines TRBV29-1 with TRBJ2-7; TRBD1 agrees at 7 bases. The length of the CDR3 is 12 residues. Germline values: CDR1 SQVTM, CDR2 ANQGSEA. Germline trimming cut 5 bases from V and 0 bases from J; bases unmatched to any gene: 1. The CDR3 coding sequence is TGCAGCGTTAGGACAGGCTCCTACGAGCAGTACTTC. Translating it yields CSVRTGSYEQYF.

V and J are TRBV19 and TRBJ2-5, with D unclear. The CDR3 has 15 residues. CDR1 is LNHDA and CDR2 is SQIVND in the germline V gene (reference sequence). Trimming shortened V by 6 bases and J by 1 base, and 15 bases separated the two germline ends. CDR3: CASRNPGSPQETQYF. The CDR3 DNA reads TGTGCCAGTAGGAATCCCGGTTCACCCCAAGAGACCCAGTACTTC.

This chain links TRBV7-9 with TRBJ1-1; D not resolved. Per the germline V gene, CDR1 is SEHNR and CDR2 is FQNEAQ (reference sequence). This CDR3 has 12 amino acids. V was shortened by 3 bases and J by 2 bases, with 4 bases between the two germline ends. The CDR3 loop reads CASSFFNTEAFF. The CDR3 DNA reads TGTGCCAGCAGCTTCTTTAACACTGAAGCTTTCTTT.

V gene TRBV19 combines with J gene TRBJ1-5, with D possibly being TRBD1 (6 bases). V shed 5 bases and J shed 3 bases, with 11 bases lying between them. CDR3 length equals 14 residues. Germline CDR1 is LNHDA and CDR2 is SQIVND (reference sequence). CDR3 nucleotides: TGTGCCAGTAGTTTAACAGGGTTCAATCAGCCCCAGCATTTT. Protein sequence: CASSLTGFNQPQHF.

This clone has just a few counts. CDR3 region: CASSLYELGTGNTIYF. In nucleotides, the CDR3 is TGTGCCAGCAGCTTATATGAATTGGGCACTGGAAACACCATATATTTT. The chain uses TRBV7-6 and TRBJ1-3; D ambiguous. The germline gives CDR1 SGHVS, CDR2 FNYEAQ. The length of the CDR3 is 16 residues. V was clipped by 2 bases and J by 2 bases, with 13 bases between them.

The chain uses TRBV2 and TRBJ2-1, with TRBD2 matching over 10 bases. This CDR3 has 15 residues. Germline trimming cut 5 bases from V and 3 bases from J; bases unmatched to any gene: 4. The germline gives CDR1 SNHLY, CDR2 FYNNEI. Here the CDR3 DNA reads TGTGCCAGCAGTACCCAGCGGGGGGGCTACAATGAGCAGTTCTTC. The encoded protein is CASSTQRGGYNEQFF.

The chain carries TRBV18 and TRBJ2-3; no clear D. CDR1 is KGHSH, CDR2 LQKENI, per germline. This CDR3 is built from 14 residues. Trimming pared 3 bases from V and 1 base from J, leaving 8 bases between. Here the CDR3 DNA reads TGTGCCAGCTCACCCGCTAGAGGCACAGATACGCAGTATTTT. Translation gives CASSPARGTDTQYF.

The chain has TRBV27 and TRBJ2-7, with TRBD2 matching 10 bases. The CDR3 spans 15 residues. Trimming cost V 5 bases and J 6 bases; bases outside gene matches: 10. Germline CDR1 and CDR2: MNHEY and SMNVEV (reference sequence). The CDR3 protein is CASSLAGTSDGEQYF. CDR3 DNA: TGTGCCAGCAGTCTGGCCGGGACTAGCGACGGCGAGCAGTACTTC.

In DNA form, the CDR3 reads TGTGCCAGCAGCCAAGTCTCCGCGGGGGGGCCTGAGCAGTTCTTC. This codes for CASSQVSAGGPEQFF. This chain joins TRBV3-1 (or the pseudogene TRBV3-2) and TRBJ2-1; TRBD2 agrees at 9 bases. CDR1 is LGHDT and CDR2 is YNNKEL in the germline V gene (reference sequence). CDR3 length: 15 residues. V shed 1 base, J shed 9 bases, and the junction held 7 bases outside the gene matches.

The chain uses TRBV7-9 and TRBJ1-6, with D possibly matching TRBD1 (6 bases). The V gene lost 5 bases and the J gene lost 8 bases, with 19 bases spanning the gap. The CDR3 totals 16 residues. Germline-derived CDR1 and CDR2 are SEHNR and FQNEAQ (reference sequence). The CDR3 here is CASSHGQPGGYSPLHF. The DNA for the CDR3 is TGTGCCAGCAGCCATGGACAGCCCGGGGGGTATTCACCCCTCCACTTT.

The table lists this clone with a count of one. The chain uses TRBV30 and TRBJ2-5; D remains ambiguous. Germline V lookup: CDR1 GTSNPN, CDR2 SVGIG (reference sequence). V was pared by 0 bases and J by 0 bases, with 11 bases between. The CDR3 contains 15 residues. For the CDR3, the DNA is TGTGCCTGGAGTGTAAGAGTACAGCACCAAGAGACCCAGTACTTC. Translated: CAWSVRVQHQETQYF. Variable domain in full (rest from reference TRBV30 and TRBJ2-5): SQTIHQWPATLVQPVGSPLSLECTVEGTSNPNLYWYRQAAGRGLQLLFYSVGIGQISSEVPQNLSASRPQDRQFILSSKKLLLSDSGFYLCAWSVRVQHQETQYFGPGTRLLVL.

J is TRBJ2-7 and V is TRBV25-1; possible D gene TRBD1, 6 bases. CDR1 is MGHDK, CDR2 SYGVNS, per germline. Trimming took off 6 bases at V and 4 bases at J, with 13 bases between the two ends. This CDR3 is 13 amino acids long. In DNA form, the CDR3 reads TGTGCCAGCAGCCGGACAGTGGGGTACGAGCAGTACTTC. Its protein is CASSRTVGYEQYF.

This clone was found once. The chain couples TRBV19 to TRBJ2-1; 8 positions agree with TRBD2. The germline CDR1 and CDR2 sequences are LNHDA and SQIVND (reference sequence). The V gene end was trimmed by 5 bases and the J gene end by 0 bases; junction bases not matched to a gene: 9. The CDR3 has 17 residues. Here the CDR3 reads CASSPRLAGSSYNEQFF. Written as DNA, the CDR3 is TGTGCCAGTAGTCCTCGCTTAGCGGGAAGCTCCTACAATGAGCAGTTCTTC.

This chain joins TRBV19 and TRBJ2-7; the match to TRBD2 covers 14 bases. The CDR3 sequence is 14 residues long. Germline V CDR1 and CDR2: LNHDA, SQIVND (reference sequence). V lost 6 bases and J lost 7; bases outside the gene matches: 5. CDR3 loop: CASRTGTSGSEQYF. CDR3 nucleotide sequence: TGTGCCAGTAGAACCGGGACTAGCGGGAGTGAGCAGTACTTC.